This TCR beta chain emerged from a study of blood T cell repertoires in COVID-19. Per the study methods: Estimation of nucleated cell counts relied on the amplification of reference gene primers. Measured with immunoSEQ multiplex PCR; TCRdb has only the in-frame clones, and not every one. That table is the source of V, J and clone size, and D and trimming were worked out from the DNA. The data show roughly 300,000 clones, with 90% seen just once and around 6.8% held by the top ten. The length of the CDR3 is 14 residues. Trimming removed 0 bases at V and 3 bases at J, with 9 bases between. Germline V lookup: CDR1 MNHEY, CDR2 SVGAGI.

This sequence originates from a woman aged 25 to 39 with COVID-19, enrolled during active disease. The J gene is TRBJ2-7, the V gene TRBV6-5, with no clear D. Sequenced input: peripheral blood. This CDR3 reads CASSYSYRNYEQYF. The CDR3 DNA is TGTGCCAGCAGTTACTCATACAGAAACTACGAGCAGTACTTC.